The TCR beta chain described here comes from a study of a mutant IDH1 vaccine in newly diagnosed glioma. For the study at large: Every participant had undergone radiotherapy, temozolomide, or both before, and most underwent both.

Time point here: baseline, week 1 (first vaccination visit). Treatment specified: pre-vaccination baseline after standard-of-care therapy. The donors had new WHO grade 3 or 4 astrocytomas; these were IDH1-mutant and ATRX-lost. Profiling relied on immunoSEQ multiplex PCR, and the TCRdb table lists in-frame clones only, not all of them. Seen here are roughly 41,000 clones, roughly 92% observed once, and the top ten hold more than 15%. The receptor's source is a man younger than 35 with glioma. The starting material was PBMCs, obtained from a glioma patient treated with radiotherapy, temozolomide or both.

The DNA of the CDR3 is TGTGCCTGGAGTGTAACCCAGGGGAGCGGCTACACCTTC. Translating it yields CAWSVTQGSGYTF. The genes are TRBV30 and TRBJ1-2; tentatively, D is TRBD1 (6 bases). Germline V gene lookup returns CDR1 GTSNPN and CDR2 SVGIG (reference sequence). This CDR3 has 13 residues. V was cut by 0 bases and J by 8 bases, with 13 bases left in between.